This T cell receptor (beta chain) appears in the sequencing data of a study of vaccination and CD4 T cells after COVID-19. The wider study: Treatment of control cultures consisted of a CEFX pool, an HIV-1 Nef pool, or no peptide.

The treatment here: approximately nine-day PBMC culture with coronavirus spike peptide pools or control peptides (ViraFEST assay). Alongside about 10 IU/ml IL-2 and roughly 9.9 ug/ml peptide pools, PBMCs were cultured at some 2 million per well. CD4+ T cells were isolated by negative selection after approximately eleven days of culture. The V gene lost 1 base and the J gene lost 3 bases, with 10 bases spanning the gap. The length of the CDR3 is 15 residues. Per the germline V gene, CDR1 is MGHDK and CDR2 is SYGVNS. This clonotype was detected once. Its antigen is not known. Sequencing of cultured CD4+ T cell DNA used the Oncomine TCR Beta short-read assay. From cultured CD4+ T cells, genomic DNA was extracted. TCRdb independently ran MiXCR on the PCR reads; one entry per CDR3 protein. There are about 30,000 distinct CDR3 sequences in the sample; roughly 57% occur only once, and around 17% lies in the top ten.

The chain joins TRBV25-1 to TRBJ2-1; D is tentatively TRBD1 or TRBD2 (6 bases each). This specimen was CD4+ T cells from blood, cultured in vitro, taken after SARS-CoV-2 vaccination. This clonotype was obtained from a human donor who received a COVID-19 vaccine. DNA for the CDR3: TGTGCCAGCAGTGAATTTGAGGGGGGCTACAATGAGCAGTTCTTC. Protein sequence: CASSEFEGGYNEQFF.